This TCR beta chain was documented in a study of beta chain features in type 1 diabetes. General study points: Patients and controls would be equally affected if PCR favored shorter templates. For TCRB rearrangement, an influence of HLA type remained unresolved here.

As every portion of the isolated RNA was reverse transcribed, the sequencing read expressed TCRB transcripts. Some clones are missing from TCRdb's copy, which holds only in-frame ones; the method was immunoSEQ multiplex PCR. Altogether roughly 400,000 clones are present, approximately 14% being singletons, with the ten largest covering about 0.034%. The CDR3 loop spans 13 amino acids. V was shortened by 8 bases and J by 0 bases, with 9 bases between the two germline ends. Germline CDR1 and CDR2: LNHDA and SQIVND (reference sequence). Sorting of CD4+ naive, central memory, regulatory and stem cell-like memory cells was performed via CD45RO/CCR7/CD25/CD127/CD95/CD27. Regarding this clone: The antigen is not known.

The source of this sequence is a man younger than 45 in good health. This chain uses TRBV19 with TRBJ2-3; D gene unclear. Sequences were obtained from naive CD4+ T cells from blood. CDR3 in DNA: TGTGCCAGTGGTACTCAGAGCACAGATACGCAGTATTTT. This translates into CASGTQSTDTQYF.